The sequence of this T cell receptor (beta chain) was determined in a study of T cells in women clearing cervical HPV infection. Study-wide background: Controls gave blood once infection was undetectable; cases at lesion identification. Case blood was drawn a median 149 days after lesion detection.

Using immunoSEQ multiplex PCR, the repertoire was profiled, and TCRdb retains in-frame clones only, with some absent. This sample's table reports about 26,000 clones. The CDR3 totals 14 residues. V lost 10 bases, J lost 3 bases, and 18 bases lay in between. Germline CDR1 and CDR2: LNHDA and SQIVND (reference sequence). Points on this clone: The read gets to within 3 residues of the CDR3 end, and the germline J gene fills in the rest.

Sequencing was done on a sample of blood buffy coat. The V call is TRBV19, the J call TRBJ1-1, with a tentative D call TRBD1 (5 bases). This TCR derives from a woman between 18 and 70 years old with a cervical HPV16 infection that either progressed to CIN3+ or cleared (not recorded which). This chain's CDR3 is CATLDQGLDTEAFF. CDR3 DNA, as far as it was read: TGTGCCACTCTAGACCAGGGCCTCGACACTGAA.